This T cell receptor (beta chain) was captured in a study of blood T cell repertoires in COVID-19. The assay was immunoSEQ multiplex PCR, and TCRdb's table has in-frame clones only and misses some. The repertoire holds under 80,000 clones, 85% to 90% seen once, with more than 11% in the top ten. Germline CDR1 is MDHEN and CDR2 is SYDVKM. The V end lost 3 bases, the J end lost 5 bases, and 11 bases lay between the germline ends. The CDR3 is 13 amino acids. V and J are TRBV28 and TRBJ2-7; D is possibly TRBD2 (6 bases). The sequenced sample consisted of peripheral blood. This receptor was identified in an older man with active or convalescent COVID-19. The CDR3 protein is CASSLWEENEQYF. The CDR3 DNA is TGTGCCAGCAGTTTGTGGGAGGAGAACGAGCAGTACTTC. The complete variable domain, with remaining parts taken from reference TRBV28 and TRBJ2-7, reads DVKVTQSSRYLVKRTGEKVFLECVQDMDHENMFWYRQDPGLGLRLIYFSYDVKMKEKGDIPEGYSVSREKKERFSLILESASTNQTSMYLCASSLWEENEQYFGPGTRLTVT.